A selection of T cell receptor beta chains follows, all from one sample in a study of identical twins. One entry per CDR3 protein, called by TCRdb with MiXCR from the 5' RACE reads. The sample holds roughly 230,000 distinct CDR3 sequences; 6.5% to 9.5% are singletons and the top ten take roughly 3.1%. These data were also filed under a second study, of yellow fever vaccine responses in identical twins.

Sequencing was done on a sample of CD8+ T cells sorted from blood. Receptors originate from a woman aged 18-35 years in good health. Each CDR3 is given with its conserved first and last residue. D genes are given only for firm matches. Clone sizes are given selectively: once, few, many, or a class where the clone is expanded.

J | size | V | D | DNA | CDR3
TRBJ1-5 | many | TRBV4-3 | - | TGCGCCAGCAGCCTAATTCATAGCAATCAGCCCCAGCATTTT | CASSLIHSNQPQHF
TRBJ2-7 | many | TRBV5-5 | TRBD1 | TGTGCCAGCAGCTTCACACCGGGACAGGAGCTATCCTACGAGCAGTACTTC | CASSFTPGQELSYEQYF
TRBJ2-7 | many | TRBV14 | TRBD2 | TGTGCCAGCAGCCAAGTGAGCGGGAGCTACGAGCAGTACTTC | CASSQVSGSYEQYF
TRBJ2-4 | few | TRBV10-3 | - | TGTGCCATCAGTGAGTGGGACTCCAAAAACATTCAGTACTTC | CAISEWDSKNIQYF
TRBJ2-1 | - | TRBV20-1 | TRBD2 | TGCAGTGCTGACCTAGCGGGGGGTACCTACAATGAGCAGTTCTTC | CSADLAGGTYNEQFF
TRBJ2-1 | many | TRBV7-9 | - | TGTGCCAGCAGGCTCCAGGGTGTCAGTGAGCAGTTCTTC | CASRLQGVSEQFF
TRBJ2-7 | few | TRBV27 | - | TGTGCCAGCAGTTTATCCGCATCAGGGTCCCACGAGCAGTACTTC | CASSLSASGSHEQYF
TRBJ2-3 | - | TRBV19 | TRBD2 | TGTGCCAGTAGTATTGGCCTAGCGGGGGGAGAAGATACGCAGTATTTT | CASSIGLAGGEDTQYF
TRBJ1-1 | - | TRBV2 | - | TGTGCCAGTGATTTTGGGGCCATGAACACTGAAGCTTTCTTT | CASDFGAMNTEAFF
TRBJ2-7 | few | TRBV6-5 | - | TGTGCCAGCAGTTATGGTCTGAGCTCCTACGAGCAGTACTTC | CASSYGLSSYEQYF
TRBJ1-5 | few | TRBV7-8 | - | TGTGCCAGCAGCTTAGGGTCAGGGAACCAGCCCCAGCATTTT | CASSLGSGNQPQHF
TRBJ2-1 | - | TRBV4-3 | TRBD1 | TGCGCCAGCGGACAGGACAGGGGCAATGAGCAGTTCTTC | CASGQDRGNEQFF
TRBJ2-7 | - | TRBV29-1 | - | TGCAGCGCTGTTAGGGGCAACGAACCCTACGAGCAGTACTTC | CSAVRGNEPYEQYF
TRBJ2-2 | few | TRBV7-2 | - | TGTGCCAGCAGCTTAAGTTGGGGAAACACCGGGGAGCTGTTTTTT | CASSLSWGNTGELFF
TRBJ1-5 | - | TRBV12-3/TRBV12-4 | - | TGTGCCAGCAGTCACTCTCACAACAATCAGCCCCAGCATTTT | CASSHSHNNQPQHF
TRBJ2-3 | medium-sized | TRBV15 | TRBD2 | TGTGCCACCACTCCCGGGCGGGAGGGAGCAGATACGCAGTATTTT | CATTPGREGADTQYF
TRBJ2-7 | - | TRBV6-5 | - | TGTGCCATCAGGGACTTGTCCTACGAGCAGTACTTC | CAIRDLSYEQYF
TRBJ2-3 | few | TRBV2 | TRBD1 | TGTGCCAGCAGTCTACAGGACAGGGGGCGGTCGGATACGCAGTATTTT | CASSLQDRGRSDTQYF
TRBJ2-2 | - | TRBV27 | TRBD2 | TGTGCCAGCAGTATTACTAGCGGGAGGGCCGGGGAGCTGTTTTTT | CASSITSGRAGELFF
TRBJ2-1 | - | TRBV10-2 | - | TGCGCCAGCAGGGACGGTCACAATGAGCAGTTCTTC | CASRDGHNEQFF
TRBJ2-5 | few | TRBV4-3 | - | TGCGCCAGCAGCCAAGGCAGACAGCAAGAGACCCAGTACTTC | CASSQGRQQETQYF
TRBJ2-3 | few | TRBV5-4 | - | TGTGCCAGCAGCTACGGGGTAGACACAGATACGCAGTATTTT | CASSYGVDTDTQYF
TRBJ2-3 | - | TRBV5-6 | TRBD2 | TGTGCCAGCAGCGAGGGACTCGGACTAGCAGATACGCAGTATTTT | CASSEGLGLADTQYF